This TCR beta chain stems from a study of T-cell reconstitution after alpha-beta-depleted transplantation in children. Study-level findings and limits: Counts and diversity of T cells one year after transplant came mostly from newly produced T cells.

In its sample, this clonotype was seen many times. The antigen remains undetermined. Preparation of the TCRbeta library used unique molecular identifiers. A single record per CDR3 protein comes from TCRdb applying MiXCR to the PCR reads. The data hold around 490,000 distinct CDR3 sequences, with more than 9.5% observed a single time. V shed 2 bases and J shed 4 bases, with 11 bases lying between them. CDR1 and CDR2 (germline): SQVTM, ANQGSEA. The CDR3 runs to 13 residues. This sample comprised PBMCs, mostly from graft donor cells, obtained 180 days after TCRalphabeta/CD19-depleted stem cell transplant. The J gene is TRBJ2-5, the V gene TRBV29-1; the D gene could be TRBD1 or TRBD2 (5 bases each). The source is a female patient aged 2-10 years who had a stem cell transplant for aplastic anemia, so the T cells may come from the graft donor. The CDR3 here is CSVESPGRETQYF. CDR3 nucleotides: TGCAGCGTTGAATCACCAGGGAGAGAGACCCAGTACTTC.